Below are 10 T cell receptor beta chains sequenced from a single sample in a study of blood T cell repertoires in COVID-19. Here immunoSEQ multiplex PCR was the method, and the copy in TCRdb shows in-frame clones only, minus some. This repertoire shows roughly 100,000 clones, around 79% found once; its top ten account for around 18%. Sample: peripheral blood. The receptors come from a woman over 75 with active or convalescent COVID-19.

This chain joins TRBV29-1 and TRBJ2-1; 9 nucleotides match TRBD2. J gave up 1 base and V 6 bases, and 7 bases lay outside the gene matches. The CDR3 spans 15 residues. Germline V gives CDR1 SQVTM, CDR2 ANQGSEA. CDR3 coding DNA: TGCAGCGTCCTTAGCGGGAGTAGGTCCTACAATGAGCAGTTCTTC. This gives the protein CSVLSGSRSYNEQFF.

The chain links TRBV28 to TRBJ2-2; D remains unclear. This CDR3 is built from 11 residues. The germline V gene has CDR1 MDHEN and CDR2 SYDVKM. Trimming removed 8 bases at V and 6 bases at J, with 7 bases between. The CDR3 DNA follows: TGTGCCAGCCGACGGGCCGGGGAGCTGTTTTTT. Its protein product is CASRRAGELFF.

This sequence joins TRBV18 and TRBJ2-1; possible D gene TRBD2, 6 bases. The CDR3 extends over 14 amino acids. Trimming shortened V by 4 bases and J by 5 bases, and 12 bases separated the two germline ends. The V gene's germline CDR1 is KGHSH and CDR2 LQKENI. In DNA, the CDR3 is TGTGCCAGCTCACTTACTACGGGGGACAATGAGCAGTTCTTC. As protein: CASSLTTGDNEQFF.

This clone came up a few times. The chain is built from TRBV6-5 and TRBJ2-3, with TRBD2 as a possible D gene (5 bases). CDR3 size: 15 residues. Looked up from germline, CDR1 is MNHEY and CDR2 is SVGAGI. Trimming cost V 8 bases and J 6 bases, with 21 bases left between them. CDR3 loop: CASARVFGAVDTQYF. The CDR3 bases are TGTGCCAGCGCCCGAGTGTTCGGAGCGGTCGATACGCAGTATTTT.

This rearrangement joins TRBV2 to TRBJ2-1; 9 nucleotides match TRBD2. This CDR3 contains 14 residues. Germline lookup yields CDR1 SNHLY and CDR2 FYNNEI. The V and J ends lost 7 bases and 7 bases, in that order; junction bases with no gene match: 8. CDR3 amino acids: CASTLAGSLNEQFF. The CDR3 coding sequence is TGTGCCAGCACGCTAGCGGGGTCTCTGAATGAGCAGTTCTTC.

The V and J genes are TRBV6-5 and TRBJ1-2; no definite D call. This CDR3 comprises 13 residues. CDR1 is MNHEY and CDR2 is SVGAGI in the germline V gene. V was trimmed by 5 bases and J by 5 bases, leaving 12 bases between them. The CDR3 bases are TGTGCCAGCAGTCTGGAGGGCGGGTATGGCTACACCTTC. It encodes CASSLEGGYGYTF.

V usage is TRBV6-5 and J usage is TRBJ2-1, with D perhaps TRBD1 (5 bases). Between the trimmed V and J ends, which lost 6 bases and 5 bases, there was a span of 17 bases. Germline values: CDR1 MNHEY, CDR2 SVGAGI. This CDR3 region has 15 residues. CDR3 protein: CASSTPAGWNNEQFF. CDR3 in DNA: TGTGCCAGCAGCACCCCGGCAGGGTGGAACAATGAGCAGTTCTTC.

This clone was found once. Written as DNA, the CDR3 is TGTGCCAGCTCACCCACCCTAGACAGCTTGAACACTGAAGCTTTCTTT. It specifies CASSPTLDSLNTEAFF. The chain uses TRBV18 and TRBJ1-1, with D perhaps TRBD1 (5 bases). Trimming cost V 3 bases and J 0 bases, with 14 bases left between them. CDR1 is KGHSH, CDR2 LQKENI, per germline. The CDR3 is made up of 16 amino acids.

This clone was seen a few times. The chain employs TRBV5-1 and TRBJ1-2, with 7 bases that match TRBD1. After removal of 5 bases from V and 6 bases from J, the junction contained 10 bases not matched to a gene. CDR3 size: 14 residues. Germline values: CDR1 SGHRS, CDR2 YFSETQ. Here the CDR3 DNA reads TGCGCCAGCAGTTTACCAGGGGGGTACGATGGCTACACCTTC. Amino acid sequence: CASSLPGGYDGYTF.

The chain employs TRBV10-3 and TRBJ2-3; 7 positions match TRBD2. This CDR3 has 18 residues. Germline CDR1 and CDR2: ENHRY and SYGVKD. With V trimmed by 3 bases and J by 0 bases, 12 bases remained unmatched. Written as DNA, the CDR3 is TGTGCCATCAGTGAAGGACTTACGGCGACTAGCAGCACAGATACGCAGTATTTT. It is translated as CAISEGLTATSSTDTQYF.